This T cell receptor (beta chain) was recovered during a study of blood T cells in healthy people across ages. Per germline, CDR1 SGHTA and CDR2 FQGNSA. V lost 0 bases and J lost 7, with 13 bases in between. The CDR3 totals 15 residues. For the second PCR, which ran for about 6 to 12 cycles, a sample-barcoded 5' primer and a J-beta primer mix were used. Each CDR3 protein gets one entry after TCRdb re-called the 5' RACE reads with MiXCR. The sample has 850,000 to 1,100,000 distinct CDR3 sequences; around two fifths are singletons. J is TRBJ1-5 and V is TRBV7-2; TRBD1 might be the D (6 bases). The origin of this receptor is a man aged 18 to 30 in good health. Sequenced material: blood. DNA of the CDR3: TGTGCCAGCAGCTTAGCACGGGTCCAGGGGCAGCCCCAGCATTTT. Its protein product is CASSLARVQGQPQHF. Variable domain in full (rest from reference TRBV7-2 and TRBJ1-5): GAGVSQSPSNKVTEKGKDVELRCDPISGHTALYWYRQSLGQGLEFLIYFQGNSAPDKSGLPSDRFSAERTGGSVSTLTIQRTQQEDSAVYLCASSLARVQGQPQHFGDGTRLSIL.